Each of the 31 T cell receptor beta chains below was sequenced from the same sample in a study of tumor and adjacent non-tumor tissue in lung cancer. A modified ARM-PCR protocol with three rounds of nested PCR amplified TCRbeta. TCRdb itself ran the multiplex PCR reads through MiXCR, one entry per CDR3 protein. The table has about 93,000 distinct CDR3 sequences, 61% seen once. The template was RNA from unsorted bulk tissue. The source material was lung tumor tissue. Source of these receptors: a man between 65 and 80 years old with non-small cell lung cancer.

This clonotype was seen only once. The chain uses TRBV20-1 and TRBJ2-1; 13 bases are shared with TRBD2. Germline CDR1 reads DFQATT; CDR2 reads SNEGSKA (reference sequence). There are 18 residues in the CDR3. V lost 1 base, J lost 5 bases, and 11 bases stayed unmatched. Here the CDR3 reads CSARGVRTSGSRNNEQFF. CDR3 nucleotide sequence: TGCAGTGCTAGAGGAGTGAGGACTAGCGGGAGCAGGAACAATGAGCAGTTCTTC.

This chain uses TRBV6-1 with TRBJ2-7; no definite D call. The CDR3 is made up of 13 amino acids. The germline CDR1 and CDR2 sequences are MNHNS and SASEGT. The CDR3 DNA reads TGTGTCAACAGTGTCGAGAGCTCCTACGAGCAGTACTTC. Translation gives CVNSVESSYEQYF.

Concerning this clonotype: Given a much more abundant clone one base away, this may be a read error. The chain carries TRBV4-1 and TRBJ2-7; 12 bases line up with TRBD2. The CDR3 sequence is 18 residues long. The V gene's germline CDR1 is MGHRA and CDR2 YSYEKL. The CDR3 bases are TGCGCCAGCAGCCAGACTCGGACTAGCGGGACACTCTCCTACGTGCAGTACTTC. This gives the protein CASSQTRTSGTLSYVQYF.

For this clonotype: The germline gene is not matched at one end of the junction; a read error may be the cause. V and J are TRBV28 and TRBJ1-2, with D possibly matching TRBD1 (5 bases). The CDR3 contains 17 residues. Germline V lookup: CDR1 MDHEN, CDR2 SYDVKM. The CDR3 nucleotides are TGTGCCAGCATGACCCGGGGCAGACCCGGATGTGACTATGGTTACACCTTC. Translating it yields CASMTRGRPGCDYGYTF.

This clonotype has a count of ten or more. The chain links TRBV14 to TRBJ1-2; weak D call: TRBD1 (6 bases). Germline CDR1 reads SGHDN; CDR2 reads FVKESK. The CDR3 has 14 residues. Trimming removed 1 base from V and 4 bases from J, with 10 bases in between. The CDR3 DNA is TGTGCCAGCAGCCAAGCACAGGGTCTCTATGGCTACACCTTC. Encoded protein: CASSQAQGLYGYTF.

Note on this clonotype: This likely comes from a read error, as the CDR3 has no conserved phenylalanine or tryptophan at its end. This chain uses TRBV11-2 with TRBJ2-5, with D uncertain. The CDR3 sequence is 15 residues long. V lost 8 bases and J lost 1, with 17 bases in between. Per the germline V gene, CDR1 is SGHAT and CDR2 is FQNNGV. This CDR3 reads CASGWTRIGQETQYL. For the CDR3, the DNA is TGTGCCAGCGGCTGGACCAGGATAGGCCAAGAGACCCAGTACCTC.

CDR3 in amino acids: CSVESGASALKETQYF. The CDR3 coding sequence is TGCAGCGTGGAGTCCGGAGCTAGCGCCTTAAAAGAGACCCAGTACTTC. The V gene is TRBV29-1, the J gene TRBJ2-5; D perhaps matches TRBD2 (6 bases). The CDR3 has 16 residues. The V gene's germline CDR1 is SQVTM and CDR2 ANQGSEA. The V end was cut by 6 bases, the J end by 3 bases, with 23 bases between.

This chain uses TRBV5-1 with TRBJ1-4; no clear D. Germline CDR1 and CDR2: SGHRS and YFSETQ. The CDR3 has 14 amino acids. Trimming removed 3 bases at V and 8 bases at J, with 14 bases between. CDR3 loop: CASSSGIGIEKLFF. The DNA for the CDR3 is TGCGCCAGCAGCTCCGGGATAGGGATAGAAAAACTGTTTTTT.

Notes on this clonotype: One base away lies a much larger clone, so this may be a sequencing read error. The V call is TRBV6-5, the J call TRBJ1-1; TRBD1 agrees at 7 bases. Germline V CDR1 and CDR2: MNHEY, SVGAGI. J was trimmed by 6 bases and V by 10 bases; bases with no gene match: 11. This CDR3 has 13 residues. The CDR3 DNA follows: TGTGCCAACATTCGACAGGGCATGGCTGAAGCTTTCTTT. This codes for CANIRQGMAEAFF.

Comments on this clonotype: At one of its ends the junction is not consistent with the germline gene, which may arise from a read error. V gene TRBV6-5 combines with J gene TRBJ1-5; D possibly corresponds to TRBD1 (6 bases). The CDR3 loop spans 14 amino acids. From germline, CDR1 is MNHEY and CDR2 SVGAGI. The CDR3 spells CTSSYSGGNQPQHF. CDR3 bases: TGCACCAGCAGTTACTCAGGGGGCAATCAGCCCCAGCATTTT.

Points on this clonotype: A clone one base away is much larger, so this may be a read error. As DNA, the CDR3 is TGCAGCGTCCCCGGTGGAGGGGGCAATCAGCCCCAGCATTTT. It yields the protein CSVPGGGGNQPQHF. The V call is TRBV29-1, the J call TRBJ1-5, with D perhaps matching TRBD1 (5 bases). V was shortened by 6 bases and J by 2 bases, with 14 bases between the two germline ends. CDR1 SQVTM and CDR2 ANQGSEA come from the germline V gene. The CDR3 has 14 residues.

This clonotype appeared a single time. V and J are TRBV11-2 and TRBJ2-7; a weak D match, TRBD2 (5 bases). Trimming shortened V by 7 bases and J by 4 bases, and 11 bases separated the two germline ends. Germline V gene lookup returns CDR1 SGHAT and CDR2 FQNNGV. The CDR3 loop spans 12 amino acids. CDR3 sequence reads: CASIHTGYEQYF. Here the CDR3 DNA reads TGTGCCAGCATCCACACGGGGTACGAGCAGTACTTC.

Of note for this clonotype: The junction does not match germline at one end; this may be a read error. DNA of the CDR3: TGTGCCAGCAGCCAAGGGAGGATGCAGAGGATGAGCAATCAGCCCCAACAGTTT. This codes for CASSQGRMQRMSNQPQQF. The V call is TRBV4-2, the J call TRBJ1-5; D gene unclear. CDR1 LGHNA and CDR2 YNFKEQ come from the germline V gene. The CDR3 is 18 residues long.

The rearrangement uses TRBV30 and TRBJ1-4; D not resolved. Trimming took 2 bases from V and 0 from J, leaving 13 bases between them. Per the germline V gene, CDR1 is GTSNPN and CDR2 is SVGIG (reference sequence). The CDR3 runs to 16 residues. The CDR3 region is CAWSPNGFSTNEKLFF. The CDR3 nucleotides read TGTGCCTGGAGTCCTAATGGGTTCTCAACTAATGAAAAACTGTTTTTT.

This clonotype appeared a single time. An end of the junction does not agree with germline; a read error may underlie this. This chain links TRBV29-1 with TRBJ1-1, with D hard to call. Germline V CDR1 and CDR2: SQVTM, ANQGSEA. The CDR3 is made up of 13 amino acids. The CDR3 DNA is TGTAGCGTTATGGACGGCCCGAACACTGAAGTTTTCTTT. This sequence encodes CSVMDGPNTEVFF.

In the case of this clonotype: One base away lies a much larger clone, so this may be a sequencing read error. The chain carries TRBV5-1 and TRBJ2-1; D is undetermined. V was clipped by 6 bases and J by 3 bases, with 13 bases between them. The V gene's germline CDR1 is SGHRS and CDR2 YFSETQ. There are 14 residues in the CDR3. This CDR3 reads CASTNGDYYNEQFF. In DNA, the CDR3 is TGCGCCAGCACCAATGGGGATTACTACAATGAGCAGTTCTTC.

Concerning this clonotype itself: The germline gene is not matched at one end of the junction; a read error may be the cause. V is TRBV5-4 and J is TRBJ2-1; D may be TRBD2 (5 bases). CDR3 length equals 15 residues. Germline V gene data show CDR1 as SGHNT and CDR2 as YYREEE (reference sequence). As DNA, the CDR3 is TGTACCAGCAGCTTAACCGGGATCTCCTACAATGAGCAGTTCTTC. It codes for CTSSLTGISYNEQFF.

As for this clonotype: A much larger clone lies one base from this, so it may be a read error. CDR3 in amino acids: CSVRLAGSSYNEQFF. CDR3 nucleotides: TGCAGTGTTCGACTAGCGGGGAGCTCCTACAATGAGCAGTTCTTC. The rearrangement links TRBV20-1 to TRBJ2-1, with 11 bases that match TRBD2. This CDR3 has 15 residues. With 7 bases clipped from V and 0 bases from J, the junction kept 5 bases outside the gene matches. Germline V gene lookup returns CDR1 DFQATT and CDR2 SNEGSKA (reference sequence).

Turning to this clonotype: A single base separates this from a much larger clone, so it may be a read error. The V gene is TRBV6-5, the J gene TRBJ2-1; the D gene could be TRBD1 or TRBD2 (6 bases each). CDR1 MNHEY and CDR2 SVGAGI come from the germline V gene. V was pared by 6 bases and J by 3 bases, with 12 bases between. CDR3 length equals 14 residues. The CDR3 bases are TGTGCCAGCAGGACTAGAGGGGGCTACAATGAGCAGTTCTTC. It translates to CASRTRGGYNEQFF.

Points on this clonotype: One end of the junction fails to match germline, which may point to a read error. The CDR3, as DNA: TGTGCTAGCAGCTTAGCCAGCGACACCGGGGTGCTGTTTTTT. Encoded protein: CASSLASDTGVLFF. V and J are TRBV7-8 and TRBJ2-2, with D possibly TRBD2 on 5 matching bases. In germline, CDR1 is SGHVS, CDR2 FQNEAQ. This CDR3 region has 14 residues.

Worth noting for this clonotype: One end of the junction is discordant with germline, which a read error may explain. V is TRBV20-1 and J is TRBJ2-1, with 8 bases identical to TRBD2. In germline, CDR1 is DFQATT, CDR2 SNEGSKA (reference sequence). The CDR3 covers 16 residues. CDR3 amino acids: CIASRPGLGGVNEQFF. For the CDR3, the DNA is TGCATTGCTAGTCGGCCGGGACTAGGGGGGGTCAATGAGCAGTTCTTC.

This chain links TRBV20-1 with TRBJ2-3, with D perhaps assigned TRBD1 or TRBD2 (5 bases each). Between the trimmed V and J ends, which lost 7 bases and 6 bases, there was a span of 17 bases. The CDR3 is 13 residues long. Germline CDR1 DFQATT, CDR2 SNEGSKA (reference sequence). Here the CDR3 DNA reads TGCAGTGGGGACCAGGCCCGAGGCGATACGCAGTATTTT. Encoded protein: CSGDQARGDTQYF.

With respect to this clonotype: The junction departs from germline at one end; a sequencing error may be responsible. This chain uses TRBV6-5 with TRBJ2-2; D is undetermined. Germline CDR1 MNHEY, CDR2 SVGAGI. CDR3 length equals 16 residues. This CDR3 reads CASSPGRVSKTGELFF. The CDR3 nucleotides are TGTGCCAGCAGTCCGGGTCGGGTATCGAAAACCGGGGAGCTGTTTTTT.

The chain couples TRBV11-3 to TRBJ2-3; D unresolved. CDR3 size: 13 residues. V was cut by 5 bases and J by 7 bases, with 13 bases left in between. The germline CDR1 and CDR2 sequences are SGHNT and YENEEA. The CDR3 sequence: CASSTRLAYTQYF. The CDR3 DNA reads TGTGCCAGCAGCACAAGACTGGCTTATACGCAGTATTTT.

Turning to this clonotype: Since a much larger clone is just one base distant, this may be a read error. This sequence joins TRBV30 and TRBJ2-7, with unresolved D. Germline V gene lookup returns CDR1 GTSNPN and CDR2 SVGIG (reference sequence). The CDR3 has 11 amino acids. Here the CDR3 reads CVWSVGAEQYF. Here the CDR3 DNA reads TGTGTCTGGAGTGTAGGAGCGGAGCAGTACTTC.

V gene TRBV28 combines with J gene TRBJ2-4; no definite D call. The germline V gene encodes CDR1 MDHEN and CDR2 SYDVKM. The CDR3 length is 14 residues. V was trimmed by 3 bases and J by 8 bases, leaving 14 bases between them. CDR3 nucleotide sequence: TGTGCCAGCAGTTTGGCGACGGTACGTGACATTCAGTACTTC. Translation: CASSLATVRDIQYF.

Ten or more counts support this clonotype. The CDR3 region is CSVESPADTQYF. The CDR3 DNA sequence: TGCAGCGTGGAAAGCCCGGCAGATACGCAGTATTTT. This chain uses TRBV29-1 with TRBJ2-3; D not resolved. Looked up from germline, CDR1 is SQVTM and CDR2 is ANQGSEA. This CDR3 is 12 amino acids long. The V and J ends lost 6 bases and 4 bases respectively, with 11 bases between them.

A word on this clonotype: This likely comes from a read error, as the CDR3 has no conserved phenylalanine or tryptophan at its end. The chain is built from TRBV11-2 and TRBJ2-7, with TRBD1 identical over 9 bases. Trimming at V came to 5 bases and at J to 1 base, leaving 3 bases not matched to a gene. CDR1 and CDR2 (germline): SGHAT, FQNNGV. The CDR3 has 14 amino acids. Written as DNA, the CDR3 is TGTGCCAGCAGCGTTGACAGGGGGTCCTACGAGCAGTACTCT. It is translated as CASSVDRGSYEQYS.

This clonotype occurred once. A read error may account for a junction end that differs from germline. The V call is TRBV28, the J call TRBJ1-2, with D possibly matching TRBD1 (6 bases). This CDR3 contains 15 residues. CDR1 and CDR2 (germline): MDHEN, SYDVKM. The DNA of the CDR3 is TGTGCCAGCTTCACAGGGCCCCTTTTCGGCTGGGGCTGCACCTTC. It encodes CASFTGPLFGWGCTF.

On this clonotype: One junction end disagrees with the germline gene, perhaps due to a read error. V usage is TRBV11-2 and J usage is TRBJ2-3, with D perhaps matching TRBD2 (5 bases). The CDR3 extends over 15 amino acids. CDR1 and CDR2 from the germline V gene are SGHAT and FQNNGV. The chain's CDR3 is CASSLDAGTPDTQYF. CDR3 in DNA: TGTGCCAGCAGCTTAGATGCGGGTACCCCAGATACCCAGTATTTT.

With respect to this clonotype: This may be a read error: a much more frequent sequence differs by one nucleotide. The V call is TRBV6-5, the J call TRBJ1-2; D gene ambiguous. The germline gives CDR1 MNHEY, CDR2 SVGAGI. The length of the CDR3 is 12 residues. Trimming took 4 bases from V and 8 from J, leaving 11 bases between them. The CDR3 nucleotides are TGTGCCAGCAGTTCAGCCCACTTGGGCTACACCTTC. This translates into CASSSAHLGYTF.